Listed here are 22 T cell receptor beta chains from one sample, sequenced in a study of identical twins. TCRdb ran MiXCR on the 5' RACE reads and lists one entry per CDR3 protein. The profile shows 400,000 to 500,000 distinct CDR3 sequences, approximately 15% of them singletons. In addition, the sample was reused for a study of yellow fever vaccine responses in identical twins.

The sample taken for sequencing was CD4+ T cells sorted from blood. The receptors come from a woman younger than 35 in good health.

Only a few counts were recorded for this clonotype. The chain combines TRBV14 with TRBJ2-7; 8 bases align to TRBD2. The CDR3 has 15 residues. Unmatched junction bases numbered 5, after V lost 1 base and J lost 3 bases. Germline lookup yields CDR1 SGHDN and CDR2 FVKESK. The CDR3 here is CASSQAIAGYYEQYF. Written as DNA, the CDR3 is TGTGCCAGCAGCCAAGCAATAGCGGGGTACTACGAGCAGTACTTC.

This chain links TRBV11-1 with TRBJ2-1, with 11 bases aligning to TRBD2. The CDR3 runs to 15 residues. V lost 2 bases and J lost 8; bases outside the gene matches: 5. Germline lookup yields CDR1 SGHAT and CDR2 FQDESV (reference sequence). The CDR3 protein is CASSLRTSGSHEQFF. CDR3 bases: TGTGCCAGCAGCTTACGCACTAGCGGGAGTCATGAGCAGTTCTTC.

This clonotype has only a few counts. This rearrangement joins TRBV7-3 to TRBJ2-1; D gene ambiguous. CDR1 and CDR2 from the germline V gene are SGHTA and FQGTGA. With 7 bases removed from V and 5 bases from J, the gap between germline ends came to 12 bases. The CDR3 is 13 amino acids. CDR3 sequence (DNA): TGTGCCAGCAACGACTTTAGGCACAATGAGCAGTTCTTC. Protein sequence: CASNDFRHNEQFF.

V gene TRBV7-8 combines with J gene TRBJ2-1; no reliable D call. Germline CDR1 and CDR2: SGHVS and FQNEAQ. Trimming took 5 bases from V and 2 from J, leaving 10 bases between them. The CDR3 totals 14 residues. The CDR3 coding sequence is TGTGCCAGCAGCATGCGGAACCCCTACAATGAGCAGTTCTTC. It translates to CASSMRNPYNEQFF.

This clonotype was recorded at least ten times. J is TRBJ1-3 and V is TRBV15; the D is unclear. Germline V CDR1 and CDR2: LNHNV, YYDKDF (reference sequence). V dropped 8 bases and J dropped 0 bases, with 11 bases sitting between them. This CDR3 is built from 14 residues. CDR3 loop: CATRRGSSGNTIYF. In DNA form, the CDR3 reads TGTGCCACCCGCCGCGGGTCCTCTGGAAACACCATATATTTT.

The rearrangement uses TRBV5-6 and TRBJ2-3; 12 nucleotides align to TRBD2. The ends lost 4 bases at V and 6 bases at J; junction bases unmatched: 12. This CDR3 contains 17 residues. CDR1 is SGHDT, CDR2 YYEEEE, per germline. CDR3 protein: CASSAGLAGIGLDTQYF. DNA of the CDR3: TGTGCCAGCAGCGCAGGACTAGCGGGAATTGGGTTGGATACGCAGTATTTT.

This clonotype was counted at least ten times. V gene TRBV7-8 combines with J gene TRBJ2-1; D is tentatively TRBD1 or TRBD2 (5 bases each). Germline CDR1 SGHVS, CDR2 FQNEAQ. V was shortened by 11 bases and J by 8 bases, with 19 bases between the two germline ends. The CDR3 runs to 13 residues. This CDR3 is CASRGRAFDEQFF. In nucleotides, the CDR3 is TGTGCCTCCCGGGGCCGAGCCTTCGATGAGCAGTTCTTC.

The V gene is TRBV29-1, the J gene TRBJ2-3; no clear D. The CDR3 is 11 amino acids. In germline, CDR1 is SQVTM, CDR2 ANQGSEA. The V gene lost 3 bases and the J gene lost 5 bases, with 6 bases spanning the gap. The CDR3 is CSVDLGDTQYF. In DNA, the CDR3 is TGCAGCGTTGATCTGGGAGATACGCAGTATTTT.

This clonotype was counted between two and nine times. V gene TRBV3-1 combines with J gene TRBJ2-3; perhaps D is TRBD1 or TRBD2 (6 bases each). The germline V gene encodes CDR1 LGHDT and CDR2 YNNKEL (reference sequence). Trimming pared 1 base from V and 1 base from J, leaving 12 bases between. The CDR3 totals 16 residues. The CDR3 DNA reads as TGTGCCAGCAGCCAAGCCCTGGGGGGCGGCACAGATACGCAGTATTTT. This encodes CASSQALGGGTDTQYF.

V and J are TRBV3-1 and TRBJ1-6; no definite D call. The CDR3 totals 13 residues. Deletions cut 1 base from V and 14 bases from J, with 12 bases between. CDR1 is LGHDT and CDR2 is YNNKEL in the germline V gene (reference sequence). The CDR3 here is CASSQAPRTALHF. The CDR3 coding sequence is TGTGCCAGCAGCCAAGCCCCGCGGACGGCCCTCCACTTT.

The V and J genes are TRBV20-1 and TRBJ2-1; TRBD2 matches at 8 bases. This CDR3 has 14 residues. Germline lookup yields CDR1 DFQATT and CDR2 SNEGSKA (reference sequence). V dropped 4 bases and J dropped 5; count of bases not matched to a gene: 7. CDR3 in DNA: TGCAGTGCTACGGGGGGGAGGGGGGACAATGAGCAGTTCTTC. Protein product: CSATGGRGDNEQFF.

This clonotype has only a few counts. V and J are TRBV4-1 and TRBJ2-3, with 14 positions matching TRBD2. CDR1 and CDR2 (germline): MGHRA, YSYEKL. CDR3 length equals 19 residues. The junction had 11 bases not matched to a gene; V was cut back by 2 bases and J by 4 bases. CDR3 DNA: TGCGCCAGCAGCCAACAGGGACTAGCGGGGGTTTGGTTTGCAGATACGCAGTATTTT. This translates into CASSQQGLAGVWFADTQYF.

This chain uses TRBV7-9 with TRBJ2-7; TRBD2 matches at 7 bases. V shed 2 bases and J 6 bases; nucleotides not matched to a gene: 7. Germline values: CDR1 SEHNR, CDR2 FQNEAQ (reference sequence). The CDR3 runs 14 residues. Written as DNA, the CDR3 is TGTGCCAGCAGCTTATTAGGCGGGAGCGGCGAGCAGTACTTC. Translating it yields CASSLLGGSGEQYF.

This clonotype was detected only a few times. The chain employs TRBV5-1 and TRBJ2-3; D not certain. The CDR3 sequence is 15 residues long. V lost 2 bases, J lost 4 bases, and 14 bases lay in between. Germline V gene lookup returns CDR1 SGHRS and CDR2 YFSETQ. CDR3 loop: CASSFGGRKADTQYF. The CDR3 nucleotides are TGCGCCAGCAGCTTCGGCGGCCGGAAGGCAGATACGCAGTATTTT.

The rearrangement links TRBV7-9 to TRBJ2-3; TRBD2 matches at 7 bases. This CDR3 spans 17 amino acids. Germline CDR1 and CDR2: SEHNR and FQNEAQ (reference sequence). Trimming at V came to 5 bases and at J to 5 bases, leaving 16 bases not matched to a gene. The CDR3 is CASSPLTSTGRIDTQYF. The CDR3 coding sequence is TGTGCCAGCAGCCCCCTGACTAGCACGGGGAGGATAGATACGCAGTATTTT. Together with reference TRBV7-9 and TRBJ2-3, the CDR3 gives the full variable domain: DTGVSQNPRHKITKRGQNVTFRCDPISEHNRLYWYRQTLGQGPEFLTYFQNEAQLEKSRLLSDRFSAERPKGSFSTLEIQRTEQGDSAMYLCASSPLTSTGRIDTQYFGPGTRLTVL.

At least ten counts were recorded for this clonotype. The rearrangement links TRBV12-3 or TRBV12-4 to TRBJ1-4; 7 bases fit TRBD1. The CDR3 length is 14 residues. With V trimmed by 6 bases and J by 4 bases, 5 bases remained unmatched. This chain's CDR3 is CASSSGTVNEKLFF. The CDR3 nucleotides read TGTGCCAGCAGCTCCGGGACAGTTAATGAAAAACTGTTTTTT.

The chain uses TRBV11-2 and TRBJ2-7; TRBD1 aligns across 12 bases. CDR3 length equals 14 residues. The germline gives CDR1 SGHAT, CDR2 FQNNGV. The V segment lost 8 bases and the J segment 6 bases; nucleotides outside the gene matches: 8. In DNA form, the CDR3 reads TGTGCCAGCTCTGGGGGACAGGGGGCGAGCGAGCAGTACTTC. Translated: CASSGGQGASEQYF.

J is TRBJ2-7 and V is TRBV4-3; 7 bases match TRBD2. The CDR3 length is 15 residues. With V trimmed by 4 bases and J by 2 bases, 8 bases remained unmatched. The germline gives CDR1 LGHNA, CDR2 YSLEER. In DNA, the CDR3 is TGCGCCAGCAGCCCCGACAGCGGGGTTACCTACGAGCAGTACTTC. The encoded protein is CASSPDSGVTYEQYF.

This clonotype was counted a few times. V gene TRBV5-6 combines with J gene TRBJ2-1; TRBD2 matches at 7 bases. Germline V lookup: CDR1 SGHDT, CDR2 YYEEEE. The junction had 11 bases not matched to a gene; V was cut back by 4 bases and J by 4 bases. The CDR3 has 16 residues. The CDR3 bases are TGTGCCAGCAGCATGGCTAGCGGAGAACGGTACAATGAGCAGTTCTTC. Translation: CASSMASGERYNEQFF.

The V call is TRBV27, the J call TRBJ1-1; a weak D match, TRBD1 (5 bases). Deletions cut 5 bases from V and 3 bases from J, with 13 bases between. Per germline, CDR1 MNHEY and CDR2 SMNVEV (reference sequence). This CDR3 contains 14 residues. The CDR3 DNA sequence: TGTGCCAGCAGTCTCGGGATAGGGGACACTGAAGCTTTCTTT. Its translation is CASSLGIGDTEAFF.

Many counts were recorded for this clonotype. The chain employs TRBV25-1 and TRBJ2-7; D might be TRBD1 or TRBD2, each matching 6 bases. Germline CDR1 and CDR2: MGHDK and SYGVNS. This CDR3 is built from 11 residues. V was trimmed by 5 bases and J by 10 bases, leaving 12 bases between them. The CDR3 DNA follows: TGTGCCAGCAGTCAAGGGGGGATTCAGTACTTC. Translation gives CASSQGGIQYF.

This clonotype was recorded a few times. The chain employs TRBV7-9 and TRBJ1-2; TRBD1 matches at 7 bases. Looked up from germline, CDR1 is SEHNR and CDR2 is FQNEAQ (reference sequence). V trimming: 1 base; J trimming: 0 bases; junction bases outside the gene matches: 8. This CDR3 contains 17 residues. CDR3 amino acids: CASSLGTTGAANYGYTF. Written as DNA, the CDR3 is TGTGCCAGCAGCTTAGGTACCACAGGGGCAGCTAACTATGGCTACACCTTC.